The 4 T cell receptor beta chains reported below all come from one sample, sequenced in a study of blood T cell repertoires in COVID-19. Data came from immunoSEQ multiplex PCR; TCRdb stores just in-frame clones and leaves some out. The sample records about 75,000 clones, 70% to 80% being singletons. Sequencing was carried out using peripheral blood. These receptor sequences come from a woman aged 80 or over with active or convalescent COVID-19.

This chain joins TRBV15 and TRBJ2-4; unclear D gene. V was trimmed by 6 bases and J by 0 bases, leaving 21 bases between them. In germline, CDR1 is LNHNV, CDR2 YYDKDF (reference sequence). This CDR3 is 18 amino acids long. The CDR3 loop is CATRESGIATLAKNIQYF. In DNA, the CDR3 is TGTGCCACCAGGGAATCCGGCATAGCTACCTTAGCCAAAAACATTCAGTACTTC.

V usage is TRBV19 and J usage is TRBJ2-3; tentatively, D is TRBD2 (5 bases). Germline V gene sequence: CDR1 LNHDA, CDR2 SQIVND (reference sequence). The CDR3 runs to 14 residues. V was cut by 0 bases and J by 5 bases, with 9 bases left in between. CDR3 sequence reads: CASSIDGSGDTQYF. CDR3 coding DNA: TGTGCCAGTAGTATAGATGGCAGCGGAGATACGCAGTATTTT.

This chain uses TRBV19 with TRBJ1-1; D is possibly TRBD1 (6 bases). This CDR3 region has 13 residues. Germline CDR1 is LNHDA and CDR2 is SQIVND (reference sequence). Trimming pared 5 bases from V and 5 bases from J, leaving 12 bases between. CDR3 nucleotide sequence: TGTGCCAGTAGTCGGGAGGGGGGAACTGAAGCTTTCTTT. It encodes CASSREGGTEAFF. Full variable domain (rest looked up from reference TRBV19 and TRBJ1-1): DGGITQSPKYLFRKEGQNVTLSCEQNLNHDAMYWYRQDPGQGLRLIYYSQIVNDFQKGDIAEGYSVSREKKESFPLTVTSAQKNPTAFYLCASSREGGTEAFFGQGTRLTVV.

The chain joins TRBV9 to TRBJ1-5; D perhaps matches TRBD1 (5 bases). Germline V gene data show CDR1 as SGDLS and CDR2 as YYNGEE. The CDR3 totals 22 residues. V lost 2 bases to trimming and J lost 5 bases, with 35 bases between them. The CDR3 region has the DNA TGTGCCAGCAGCGTTTGCAACACTCTGGGGTACAGGATCTATTTATCGTATCAGCCCCAGCATTTT. Encoded protein: CASSVCNTLGYRIYLSYQPQHF. Full variable domain (outside the CDR3, taken from reference TRBV9 and TRBJ1-5): DSGVTQTPKHLITATGQRVTLRCSPRSGDLSVYWYQQSLDQGLQFLIQYYNGEERAKGNILERFSAQQFPDLHSELNLSSLELGDSALYFCASSVCNTLGYRIYLSYQPQHFGDGTRLSIL.